A single sample is the source of the 15 T cell receptor beta chains below, sequenced in a study of blood T cell repertoires in COVID-19. TCRdb keeps only in-frame clones here, not all; method: immunoSEQ multiplex PCR. The table records about 89,000 clones, about 91% of them present only once. Material for sequencing was peripheral blood. The source of these receptors is a man between 60 and 75 years old with acute or convalescent COVID-19.

The genes are TRBV7-8 and TRBJ2-5; D ambiguous. V was clipped by 5 bases and J by 2 bases, with 12 bases between them. Germline values: CDR1 SGHVS, CDR2 FQNEAQ. The CDR3 runs to 14 residues. In nucleotides, the CDR3 is TGTGCCAGCAGCAAACGGTCAATTCAAGAGACCCAGTACTTC. This encodes CASSKRSIQETQYF.

The V call is TRBV5-1, the J call TRBJ1-1; D is perhaps TRBD1 (5 bases). CDR3 size: 18 residues. V lost 4 bases and J 5 bases, leaving 27 bases between the germline ends. Looked up from germline, CDR1 is SGHRS and CDR2 is YFSETQ. CDR3 coding DNA: TGCGCCAGCAGCCGATTTCCCGGACTCGGGGACTCGAGGACTGAAGCTTTCTTT. Protein: CASSRFPGLGDSRTEAFF.

The chain couples TRBV5-1 to TRBJ2-1; 7 bases are shared with TRBD1. V dropped 4 bases and J dropped 1; count of bases not matched to a gene: 8. Germline assignment: CDR1 SGHRS and CDR2 YFSETQ. The CDR3 contains 16 residues. In DNA form, the CDR3 reads TGCGCCAGCAGCGCGGACGGACAGGCTTCCTACAATGAGCAGTTCTTC. It codes for CASSADGQASYNEQFF.

V usage is TRBV5-1 and J usage is TRBJ1-5; possible D gene TRBD1, 6 bases. V was trimmed by 4 bases and J by 3 bases, leaving 11 bases between them. The CDR3 runs 14 residues. In germline, CDR1 is SGHRS, CDR2 YFSETQ. The CDR3 is CASSPDRPNQPQHF. CDR3 DNA: TGCGCCAGCAGCCCGGACAGACCCAATCAGCCCCAGCATTTT.

This chain connects TRBV2 to TRBJ2-5, with 7 bases fitting TRBD2. Germline V CDR1 and CDR2: SNHLY, FYNNEI. The length of the CDR3 is 15 residues. J was trimmed by 4 bases and V by 3 bases; bases with no gene match: 8. In DNA, the CDR3 is TGTGCCAGCAGTGATGCGTCCGGGAGGAGAGAGACCCAGTACTTC. It translates to CASSDASGRRETQYF.

The chain recombines TRBV2 with TRBJ2-7, with D perhaps matching TRBD2 (5 bases). Germline V gene sequence: CDR1 SNHLY, CDR2 FYNNEI. CDR3 length: 15 residues. Trimming removed 7 bases from V and 7 bases from J, with 23 bases in between. The chain's CDR3 is CASKSSGNLIFEQYF. The DNA of the CDR3 is TGTGCCAGCAAGTCTTCCGGGAACTTAATTTTTGAGCAGTACTTC.

The chain carries TRBV14 and TRBJ2-1; 10 positions agree with TRBD2. The ends lost 7 bases at V and 7 bases at J; junction bases unmatched: 10. Germline V CDR1 and CDR2: SGHDN, FVKESK. The CDR3 totals 15 residues. As DNA, the CDR3 is TGTGCCAGCAAGCAGGGCCTAGCGGGAGTTAATGAGCAGTTCTTC. Residues: CASKQGLAGVNEQFF.

The CDR3 loop reads CASQGQGGSYEQYF. In DNA, the CDR3 is TGTGCCAGCCAGGGACAGGGGGGTTCCTACGAGCAGTACTTC. The chain is built from TRBV14 and TRBJ2-7; 11 bases map to TRBD1. V dropped 8 bases and J dropped 1; count of bases not matched to a gene: 4. The CDR3 is 14 amino acids. The germline V gene encodes CDR1 SGHDN and CDR2 FVKESK. Variable domain in full (rest from reference TRBV14 and TRBJ2-7): EAGVTQFPSHSVIEKGQTVTLRCDPISGHDNLYWYRRVMGKEIKFLLHFVKESKQDESGMPNNRFLAERTGGTYSTLKVQPAELEDSGVYFCASQGQGGSYEQYFGPGTRLTVT.

The chain is built from TRBV28 and TRBJ2-5; 9 bases agree with TRBD1. Germline lookup yields CDR1 MDHEN and CDR2 SYDVKM. V dropped 6 bases and J dropped 3; count of bases not matched to a gene: 8. The CDR3 runs 15 residues. The CDR3 spells CASSPMGQGKETQYF. In DNA, the CDR3 is TGTGCCAGCAGCCCGATGGGACAGGGAAAAGAGACCCAGTACTTC.

In its sample, this clone was seen a few times. The chain couples TRBV28 to TRBJ1-2; possible D gene TRBD1, 6 bases. V lost 7 bases, J lost 4 bases, and 19 bases lay in between. The CDR3 is made up of 15 amino acids. Germline-derived CDR1 and CDR2 are MDHEN and SYDVKM. CDR3 loop: CASTPVGRGFYGYTF. In DNA, the CDR3 is TGTGCCAGCACCCCGGTGGGCAGGGGCTTCTATGGCTACACCTTC.

This chain connects TRBV2 to TRBJ1-1; a weak D match, TRBD1 (6 bases). The V gene lost 7 bases and the J gene lost 1 base, with 13 bases spanning the gap. This CDR3 spans 14 amino acids. Germline V CDR1 and CDR2: SNHLY, FYNNEI. The CDR3: CASNRQESNTEAFF. The CDR3 bases are TGTGCCAGCAACAGACAGGAATCGAACACTGAAGCTTTCTTT.

This clone was seen just once. The chain has TRBV7-9 and TRBJ1-5; D might be TRBD1 (6 bases). Germline CDR1 reads SEHNR; CDR2 reads FQNEAQ (reference sequence). Trimming left V 1 base short and J 6 bases short, with 7 bases between. The CDR3 is made up of 13 amino acids. Written as DNA, the CDR3 is TGTGCCAGCAGCTTAGGGGGGCTTCAGCCCCAGCATTTT. Protein product: CASSLGGLQPQHF.

The V call is TRBV23-1, the J call TRBJ2-7; 10 nucleotides match TRBD2. TRBV23-1 is reported as an ORF; its role is uncertain. This CDR3 is 15 amino acids long. Trimming cost V 0 bases and J 10 bases; bases outside gene matches: 9. CDR3 DNA sequence: TGCGCCAGCAGTCAATCTGGGCTAGCGGGGGCCCCTCAGTACTTC. This translates into CASSQSGLAGAPQYF.

CDR3 in amino acids: CASSVQDRVYNEQFF. DNA of the CDR3: TGTGCCAGCAGCGTCCAGGACAGGGTGTACAATGAGCAGTTCTTC. This rearrangement joins TRBV9 to TRBJ2-1; TRBD1 matches 8 bases. Losses at the gene ends were 2 bases for V and 4 bases for J; bases not matched to a gene: 5. The CDR3 extends over 15 amino acids. Germline assignment: CDR1 SGDLS and CDR2 YYNGEE.

The gene calls are TRBV7-3 and TRBJ2-1, with 10 bases aligning to TRBD2. Germline lookup yields CDR1 SGHTA and CDR2 FQGTGA. This CDR3 is 14 amino acids long. V lost 4 bases and J lost 3; bases outside the gene matches: 0. The CDR3 coding sequence is TGTGCCAGCAGCTCTAGCGGGAGCTACAATGAGCAGTTCTTC. Translated, it gives CASSSSGSYNEQFF.